Following are 28 T cell receptor beta chains from one sample sequenced in a study of CD8 T cells in ankylosing spondylitis. Findings and caveats of the study: There was a TCR beta motif, made of fewer than 10 highly homologous variants, that appeared characteristic of ankylosing spondylitis blood.

TCRdb processed the 5' RACE reads anew with MiXCR; each CDR3 protein has one entry. Among hundreds of thousands of distinct CDR3 sequences listed, about 24% were seen once. No cognate antigen is known for these TCRs. The specimen sequenced was blood, either unsorted or a sorted T cell fraction (not recorded which). The receptors derive from a male donor with ankylosing spondylitis.

This chain links TRBV5-1 with TRBJ2-6; 9 bases map to TRBD1. Germline lookup yields CDR1 SGHRS and CDR2 YFSETQ. The V gene end was trimmed by 4 bases and the J gene end by 2 bases; junction bases not matched to a gene: 10. The CDR3 spans 18 residues. CDR3 sequence reads: CASSQIPGQGAGANVLTF. CDR3 nucleotide sequence: TGCGCCAGCAGCCAGATACCGGGACAGGGCGCTGGGGCCAACGTCCTGACTTTC.

The rearrangement uses TRBV29-1 and TRBJ1-2; D is perhaps TRBD1 (6 bases). This CDR3 contains 15 residues. Germline V gene data show CDR1 as SQVTM and CDR2 as ANQGSEA. V gave up 4 bases and J gave up 4 bases, with 19 bases separating them. CDR3 nucleotides: TGCAGCGTTGGCACAGGGTCGGTCTCATTCTATGGCTACACCTTC. It specifies CSVGTGSVSFYGYTF.

The chain joins TRBV19 to TRBJ1-1, with a possible D match to TRBD1 (5 bases). Trimming shortened V by 5 bases and J by 1 base, and 17 bases separated the two germline ends. This CDR3 comprises 16 residues. Germline-derived CDR1 and CDR2 are LNHDA and SQIVND (reference sequence). CDR3 in DNA: TGTGCCAGTAGTCTACTTGGGGGGATTCCGAACACTGAAGCTTTCTTT. It codes for CASSLLGGIPNTEAFF.

This clonotype was counted only a few times. The rearrangement joins TRBV9 to TRBJ2-1; D not resolved. The length of the CDR3 is 13 residues. The germline CDR1 and CDR2 sequences are SGDLS and YYNGEE. Trimming cost V 0 bases and J 6 bases, with 7 bases left between them. CDR3 sequence reads: CASSVGLLNEQFF. CDR3 DNA: TGTGCCAGCAGCGTAGGGCTACTCAATGAGCAGTTCTTC.

This clonotype has just a few counts. The genes are TRBV20-1 and TRBJ1-1; D may be TRBD1 (5 bases). The CDR3 contains 10 residues. Per the germline V gene, CDR1 is DFQATT and CDR2 is SNEGSKA (reference sequence). The V end was cut by 6 bases, the J end by 11 bases, with 13 bases between. The CDR3: CSAGGEAAFF. The DNA of the CDR3 is TGCAGTGCGGGAGGGGAGGCGGCTTTCTTT.

Turning to this clonotype: The DNA is omitted, as the CDR3 cannot be located on it reliably, and the CDR3 follows TCRdb's listing. The chain carries TRBV6-1 and TRBJ2-7; no DNA check was done on the table's D call, TRBD1. Ends included, the CDR3 has 15 residues. Germline CDR1 reads MNHNS; CDR2 reads SASEGT. The CDR3 loop is CASLCVGPGAKDPYF.

The CDR3 is CASSQYTSGPETQYF. The CDR3 nucleotides are TGCGCCAGCAGCCAATATACTAGCGGACCAGAGACCCAGTACTTC. The chain employs TRBV5-1 and TRBJ2-5, with 8 positions matching TRBD2. The CDR3 spans 15 residues. Germline V gene sequence: CDR1 SGHRS, CDR2 YFSETQ. J lost 4 bases, V lost 4 bases, and 9 bases had no gene match.

This clonotype turned up a few times. The chain uses TRBV6-1 and TRBJ2-2; the match to TRBD1 covers 11 bases. This CDR3 region has 13 residues. Germline trimming cut 6 bases from V and 6 bases from J; bases unmatched to any gene: 0. Germline V CDR1 and CDR2: MNHNS, SASEGT. Here the CDR3 reads CASRDRGPGELFF. The CDR3 region has the DNA TGTGCCAGCAGGGACAGGGGGCCCGGGGAGCTGTTTTTT.

This clonotype turned up a few times. The rearrangement links TRBV20-1 to TRBJ2-7; 9 bases line up with TRBD2. Losses at the gene ends were 0 bases for V and 1 base for J; bases not matched to a gene: 4. The germline V gene has CDR1 DFQATT and CDR2 SNEGSKA (reference sequence). CDR3 length: 15 amino acids. CDR3 sequence reads: CSARDPAGGSYEQYF. The CDR3 DNA sequence: TGCAGTGCTAGAGATCCCGCGGGAGGGTCCTACGAGCAGTACTTC.

This clonotype was counted only a few times. The rearrangement joins TRBV19 to TRBJ2-2, with D possibly TRBD2 on 6 matching bases. This CDR3 spans 17 amino acids. Germline CDR1 is LNHDA and CDR2 is SQIVND (reference sequence). Trimming shortened V by 1 base and J by 6 bases, and 18 bases separated the two germline ends. In DNA, the CDR3 is TGTGCCAGTAGTATAGCTTCCGGGGACTGGGCCCCCGGGGAGCTGTTTTTT. Protein sequence: CASSIASGDWAPGELFF. The whole variable domain, filled in from reference TRBV19 and TRBJ2-2, reads DGGITQSPKYLFRKEGQNVTLSCEQNLNHDAMYWYRQDPGQGLRLIYYSQIVNDFQKGDIAEGYSVSREKKESFPLTVTSAQKNPTAFYLCASSIASGDWAPGELFFGEGSRLTVL.

CDR3: CATSKRLAGSTDTQYF. In DNA, the CDR3 is TGTGCCACCAGCAAGCGACTAGCGGGATCCACAGATACGCAGTATTTT. J is TRBJ2-3 and V is TRBV15; TRBD2 agrees at 11 bases. Trimming removed 4 bases from V and 2 bases from J; junction bases left unmatched: 5. The germline V gene encodes CDR1 LNHNV and CDR2 YYDKDF (reference sequence). The CDR3 is 16 amino acids.

This clonotype was seen more than once but under ten times. The chain is built from TRBV12-5 and TRBJ1-1; D is uncertain. The germline V gene has CDR1 LGHNT and CDR2 FRNRAP. Trimming took off 5 bases at V and 7 bases at J, with 11 bases between the two ends. This CDR3 spans 12 amino acids. CDR3 sequence (DNA): TGTGCTAGTGGTGCGACGTGGGATGAAGCTTTCTTT. Amino acid sequence: CASGATWDEAFF.

This chain joins TRBV5-1 and TRBJ2-1; D is perhaps TRBD2 (5 bases). The CDR3 loop spans 14 amino acids. Germline V gene sequence: CDR1 SGHRS, CDR2 YFSETQ. Trimming stripped 0 bases from V and 12 bases from J, with 16 bases between. The CDR3 sequence: CASSLDVGSLSQFF. The CDR3 DNA reads as TGCGCCAGCAGCTTGGATGTGGGGAGCTTATCGCAGTTCTTC.

The chain carries TRBV18 and TRBJ1-1; no clear D gene. Trimming removed 3 bases at V and 1 base at J, with 12 bases between. There are 15 residues in the CDR3. CDR1 is KGHSH, CDR2 LQKENI, per germline. The CDR3 protein is CASSPDLRQNTEAFF. The CDR3 nucleotides are TGTGCCAGCTCACCGGACCTCAGACAGAACACTGAAGCTTTCTTT.

In its sample, this clonotype was seen a few times. The chain combines TRBV7-9 with TRBJ1-2; D remains unclear. V was cut by 5 bases and J by 4 bases, with 8 bases left in between. CDR3 length equals 12 residues. Germline lookup yields CDR1 SEHNR and CDR2 FQNEAQ (reference sequence). This CDR3 reads CASSIDTYGYTF. The CDR3 DNA is TGTGCCAGCAGCATAGACACCTATGGCTACACCTTC.

This sequence joins TRBV15 and TRBJ2-7, with a weak D call TRBD1 (6 bases). Trimming removed 0 bases from V and 3 bases from J, with 9 bases in between. The CDR3 runs 14 residues. Germline V gene lookup returns CDR1 LNHNV and CDR2 YYDKDF (reference sequence). The CDR3 spells CATSREGAGYEQYF. DNA for the CDR3: TGTGCCACCAGCAGAGAGGGGGCAGGCTACGAGCAGTACTTC.

This clonotype appeared a few times. The chain has TRBV20-1 and TRBJ1-1; D is uncertain. This CDR3 contains 15 residues. In germline, CDR1 is DFQATT, CDR2 SNEGSKA (reference sequence). Trimming took off 3 bases at V and 4 bases at J, with 18 bases between the two ends. The CDR3 loop is CSASDPTSRGTEAFF. For the CDR3, the DNA is TGCAGTGCTAGTGATCCGACGTCCCGGGGCACTGAAGCTTTCTTT.

This clonotype was detected once. An end of the junction differs from the germline gene, which may be a read error. The rearrangement links TRBV3-1 to TRBJ1-2, with a weak D call TRBD1 (5 bases). Germline CDR1 LGHDT, CDR2 YNNKEL (reference sequence). The CDR3 spans 12 residues. CDR3 DNA: TGTGCCAGCAGCCTGCAGGGTCCCTTTGTCTCCTTC. This translates into CASSLQGPFVSF.

This clonotype was counted only a few times. The chain has TRBV29-1 and TRBJ1-3; D unclear. V was cut by 7 bases and J by 2 bases, with 9 bases left in between. The CDR3 contains 12 residues. Germline CDR1 and CDR2: SQVTM and ANQGSEA. The CDR3 protein is CSASTTGNTIYF. The CDR3 region has the DNA TGCAGCGCATCAACCACTGGAAACACCATATATTTT.

This clonotype appeared a single time. CDR3 bases: TGTGCCACCAGTGATGTGACAGGGGGCACAGATACGCAGTATTTT. This gives the protein CATSDVTGGTDTQYF. The rearrangement links TRBV24-1 to TRBJ2-3; 8 bases are shared with TRBD1. Germline assignment: CDR1 KGHDR and CDR2 SFDVKD. CDR3 size: 15 residues. V was pared by 3 bases and J by 1 base, with 2 bases of the junction left unmatched.

This chain joins TRBV9 and TRBJ2-3; 8 nucleotides agree with TRBD1. CDR1 and CDR2 from the germline V gene are SGDLS and YYNGEE. Losses at the gene ends were 2 bases for V and 8 bases for J; bases not matched to a gene: 10. This CDR3 region has 15 residues. The CDR3 nucleotides read TGTGCCAGCAGCGTGTCAGGGGGCGAGGGGCGTACGCAGTATTTT. It translates to CASSVSGGEGRTQYF.

The chain carries TRBV6-1 and TRBJ1-5; 9 bases line up with TRBD1. From germline, CDR1 is MNHNS and CDR2 SASEGT. This CDR3 is 14 amino acids long. V dropped 2 bases and J dropped 9; count of bases not matched to a gene: 5. CDR3 nucleotide sequence: TGTGCCAGCAGTGAAATGACAGGGGGGCGGCCCCAGCATTTT. Translating gives CASSEMTGGRPQHF.

This clonotype was seen more than once but under ten times. This chain joins TRBV11-2 and TRBJ2-1; TRBD2 matches 11 bases. Germline loops: CDR1 SGHAT, CDR2 FQNNGV. V lost 5 bases and J lost 8; bases outside the gene matches: 8. The CDR3 is made up of 15 amino acids. DNA for the CDR3: TGTGCCAGCAGCCCCACTAGCGGGAGCTCGCATGAGCAGTTCTTC. Encoded protein: CASSPTSGSSHEQFF.

Only a few counts were recorded for this clonotype. The chain combines TRBV20-1 with TRBJ1-1, with 7 positions matching TRBD1. Germline loops: CDR1 DFQATT, CDR2 SNEGSKA (reference sequence). The junction had 8 bases not matched to a gene; V was cut back by 1 base and J by 3 bases. The CDR3 totals 15 residues. CDR3 loop: CSARAVKGADTEAFF. CDR3 coding DNA: TGCAGTGCTAGAGCGGTGAAGGGGGCTGACACTGAAGCTTTCTTT.

The V gene is TRBV29-1, the J gene TRBJ2-3; TRBD2 matches 12 bases. With V trimmed by 6 bases and J by 2 bases, 15 bases remained unmatched. CDR1 is SQVTM and CDR2 is ANQGSEA in the germline V gene. The CDR3 runs to 18 residues. The CDR3 spells CSVFGLAGTPSPTDTQYF. CDR3 coding DNA: TGCAGCGTGTTCGGACTAGCGGGAACTCCCTCTCCCACAGATACGCAGTATTTT.

This clonotype was seen a few times. This chain joins TRBV20-1 and TRBJ2-2; TRBD2 is a possible D gene (5 bases). The CDR3 has 15 amino acids. CDR1 and CDR2 (germline): DFQATT, SNEGSKA (reference sequence). Trimming removed 1 base at V and 3 bases at J, with 12 bases between. CDR3 region: CSARGAWGDTGELFF. CDR3 coding DNA: TGCAGTGCTAGAGGGGCGTGGGGAGACACCGGGGAGCTGTTTTTT.

The rearrangement uses TRBV4-1 and TRBJ1-1; 7 bases agree with TRBD1. This CDR3 is 14 amino acids long. Trimming at V came to 4 bases and at J to 4 bases, leaving 6 bases not matched to a gene. Looked up from germline, CDR1 is MGHRA and CDR2 is YSYEKL. CDR3 nucleotide sequence: TGCGCCAGCAGCCGCGACAGGGTGGGCACTGAAGCTTTCTTT. It translates to CASSRDRVGTEAFF.

This clonotype was seen a few times. The chain is built from TRBV3-1 and TRBJ1-5; D is perhaps TRBD1 (6 bases). The CDR3 is 14 residues long. Trimming left V 4 bases short and J 7 bases short, with 14 bases between. In germline, CDR1 is LGHDT, CDR2 YNNKEL (reference sequence). CDR3: CASSPLAGDQPQHF. The CDR3 bases are TGTGCCAGCAGCCCCCTTGCAGGGGACCAGCCCCAGCATTTT. Based on the CDR3 plus reference TRBV3-1 and TRBJ1-5, the full variable domain is DTAVSQTPKYLVTQMGNDKSIKCEQNLGHDTMYWYKQDSKKFLKIMFSYNNKELIINETVPNRFSPKSPDKAHLNLHINSLELGDSAVYFCASSPLAGDQPQHFGDGTRLSIL.